Listed below are T cell receptor beta chains from one sample, sequenced in a study of immune evolution from preneoplasia to lung adenocarcinoma. The method was immunoSEQ multiplex PCR; TCRdb's version includes in-frame clones alone and lacks a portion of them. The table has some 9,900 clones, 75% to 85% seen once. Sequencing used FFPE minimally invasive lung adenocarcinoma tissue. The source of these receptors is a person between 70 and 80 years old with lung adenocarcinoma. Both conserved end residues are part of each CDR3. A D gene is named only where the DNA matches it firmly. Only part of the rows carry a size: once, few, many, or a class if the clone is expanded.

v_call,j_call,d_call,clone_size,cdr3_nt,cdr3_aa
TRBV15,TRBJ2-7,TRBD2,-,TGTGCCACCAGCAGTTCCCCCGGGGGGTCCGAGCAGTACTTC,CATSSSPGGSEQYF
TRBV7-7,TRBJ2-5,TRBD2,-,TGTGCTAGCAGCCCAGGGTCGCTAGCGGGAGGGGGGGAGACCCAGTACTTC,CASSPGSLAGGGETQYF
TRBV30,TRBJ1-1,-,-,TGTGCCTGGACCCTGGGGGGGAATAGGGAAGCTTTCTTT,CAWTLGGNREAFF
TRBV7-2,TRBJ2-7,TRBD2,-,TGTGCCAGCAGGGTAGCGGGAAGCTCCTACGGGCAGTACTTC,CASRVAGSSYGQYF
TRBV27,TRBJ1-1,-,large,TGTGCCAGCAGTCCGACAGAGATGAACACTGAAGCTTTCTTT,CASSPTEMNTEAFF
TRBV19,TRBJ2-7,-,-,TGTGCCAGTAGTATAGGTTACGAGCAGTACTTC,CASSIGYEQYF
TRBV6-1,TRBJ2-3,-,once,TGTGCCAGCAGTCCAGCCACAGATACGCAGTATTTT,CASSPATDTQYF
TRBV14,TRBJ2-2,-,-,TGTGCCAGCAGCCAAGGGTTAGGCAGGGGAGTGTTCAACACCGGGGAGCTGTTTTTT,CASSQGLGRGVFNTGELFF
TRBV5-1,TRBJ1-3,-,-,TGCGCCAGCAGCTTGATGGGGGAAAACACCATATATTTT,CASSLMGENTIYF
TRBV6-1,TRBJ2-2,-,-,TGTGCCAGCAGTCGAATTACAGGGCCCGGGGAGCTGTTTTTT,CASSRITGPGELFF
TRBV7-2,TRBJ1-4,-,few,TGTGCCAGCAGTTACCGCGGAGGGGCAGCAACTAATGAAAAACTGTTTTTT,CASSYRGGAATNEKLFF
TRBV9,TRBJ2-1,-,-,TGTGCCAGCAGCGTAGCTCTGGGGGGCAGGAATGAGCAGTTCTTC,CASSVALGGRNEQFF
TRBV6-6,TRBJ1-4,-,-,TGTGCCAGCGCTAGGGGAAAGGTTGAAAAACTGTTTTTT,CASARGKVEKLFF
TRBV9,TRBJ2-3,TRBD2,-,TGTGCCAGCAGCGTAGTGGCAGCGGGGGGGCCAGATACGCAGTATTTT,CASSVVAAGGPDTQYF
TRBV29-1,TRBJ1-1,-,-,TGCAGTGGGGCGCGTGGGGGCTTTGAAGCTTTCTTT,CSGARGGFEAFF
TRBV15,TRBJ1-5,-,once,TGTGCCACCAGCAGACAGGGGCACTATCAGCCCCAGCATTTT,CATSRQGHYQPQHF
TRBV30,TRBJ2-2,TRBD1,-,TGTGCCTTGACAGGGGGCGGTAACACCGGGGAGCTGTTTTTT,CALTGGGNTGELFF
TRBV5-1,TRBJ2-6,-,-,TGCGCCAGCAGCTTGTTAGGGTCTGGGGCCAACGTCCTGACTTTC,CASSLLGSGANVLTF
TRBV4-3,TRBJ2-4,TRBD1,-,TGCGTCAGCAGCCAGTATACCCAGGGGGATAGCTTAAACATTCAGTACTTC,CVSSQYTQGDSLNIQYF
TRBV5-1,TRBJ2-2,-,-,TGCGCCAGCAGCTTGGTGGAATTCGGCACCGGGGAGCTGTTTTTT,CASSLVEFGTGELFF
TRBV10-2,TRBJ2-4,-,-,TGCGCCAGCAGTGGGTTGGAGGGTTTAGCCAAAAACATTCAGTACTTC,CASSGLEGLAKNIQYF
TRBV7-9,TRBJ2-5,-,-,TGTGCCAGCAGAAAAAGTGGGCAAGAGACCCAGTACTTC,CASRKSGQETQYF
TRBV28,TRBJ1-6,-,-,TGTGCCAGCAGCGAGAAGGATAACATTTCACCCCTCCACTTT,CASSEKDNISPLHF
TRBV7-2,TRBJ2-1,-,-,TGTGCCAGCAGCACCGGGAGTAAGCAGTTCTTC,CASSTGSKQFF
TRBV9,TRBJ2-2,-,-,TGTGCCAGCAGCGTAGGGCTGGGCGGGGAGCTGTTTTTT,CASSVGLGGELFF
TRBV15,TRBJ2-7,-,few,TGTGCCACCAGCAAGGGGCGGGACTCCTACGAGCAGTACTTC,CATSKGRDSYEQYF
TRBV4-1,TRBJ1-4,TRBD1,-,TGCGCCAGCAGCCAGATAACAGGGGCTGATGAAAAACTGTTTTTT,CASSQITGADEKLFF
TRBV6-1,TRBJ2-1,TRBD2,-,TGTGCCACCTCCCCCGGGGCGGGGGATTACAATGAGCAGTTCTTC,CATSPGAGDYNEQFF
TRBV6-6,TRBJ2-7,-,-,TGTGCCAGCAGTTATGGGATTACCTACGAGCAGTACTTC,CASSYGITYEQYF
TRBV28,TRBJ1-3,-,-,TGTGCCAGCAGTTCCCCCGGTGCATCGCCACCTGGAAACACCATATATTTT,CASSSPGASPPGNTIYF
TRBV7-6,TRBJ1-1,-,-,TGTGCCAGCAAAAAGGGGGTAAACACTGAAGCTTTCTTT,CASKKGVNTEAFF
TRBV7-9,TRBJ1-1,-,-,TGTGCCAGCAGCTCTCCAGGGTACCTAAACACTGAAGCTTTCTTT,CASSSPGYLNTEAFF
TRBV30,TRBJ2-7,-,-,TGTGCCTGGTCTCTATCACGAACCTACGAGCAGTACTTC,CAWSLSRTYEQYF
TRBV18,TRBJ2-1,-,-,TGTGCCAGCTCACCGCCTACTTGGGATGAGCAGTTCTTC,CASSPPTWDEQFF
TRBV7-2,TRBJ2-1,-,-,TGTGCCAGCAGCTTCGGCCCAATTGCCTACAATGAGCAGTTCTTC,CASSFGPIAYNEQFF
TRBV7-3,TRBJ2-2,-,-,TGTGCCAGCAGCTCGGACCGCGCCGGGGAGCTGTTTTTT,CASSSDRAGELFF
TRBV20-1,TRBJ1-1,-,-,TGCAGTGCGCCCGAAGCTTTCTTT,CSAPEAFF
TRBV5-1,TRBJ1-3,-,-,TGCGCCAGCAGCCGGGACGGTGGAAACACCATATATTTT,CASSRDGGNTIYF
TRBV6-5,TRBJ1-3,-,few,TGTGCCAGCAGTCAACAACACATTTCTGGAAACACCATATATTTT,CASSQQHISGNTIYF
TRBV6-4,TRBJ2-3,TRBD1,-,TGTGCCAGCAGTCCGGGACAGGGGGCAGATACGCAGTATTTT,CASSPGQGADTQYF
TRBV30,TRBJ1-1,-,few,TGTGCCTGGCGAAGGCGGGGCCGTAATGAAGCTTTCTTT,CAWRRRGRNEAFF
TRBV10-3,TRBJ2-5,-,-,TGTGCCATCAGCGGACAGAAAGAGACCCAGTACTTC,CAISGQKETQYF
TRBV5-1,TRBJ2-1,-,-,TGCGCCAGCAGCTCAAAACTAGGTGGAGGTGAGCAGTTCTTC,CASSSKLGGGEQFF
TRBV30,TRBJ1-1,-,-,TGTGCCTGGAGTGTATTCCTGAACACTGAAGCTTTCTTT,CAWSVFLNTEAFF
TRBV5-8,TRBJ1-5,-,-,TGTGCCAGCAGCGTCCGGGACGGAACCAATCAGCCCCAGCATTTT,CASSVRDGTNQPQHF
TRBV5-1,TRBJ2-1,TRBD2,-,TGCGCCAGCAGCTTGGAGGCTAGCGGGCACAATGAGCAGTTCTTC,CASSLEASGHNEQFF
TRBV6-5,TRBJ1-4,TRBD1,-,TGTGCCAGCAGTTCCAGGACAGGGGGGCGTGAAAAACTGTTTTTT,CASSSRTGGREKLFF
TRBV20-1,TRBJ1-2,-,-,TGCAGTGCCGAGTTCTATGGCTACACCTTC,CSAEFYGYTF
TRBV7-2,TRBJ1-5,-,few,TGTGCCAGCAGCTTTTTCCCAAGACAGGCCAATCAGCCCCAGCATTTT,CASSFFPRQANQPQHF
TRBV6-5,TRBJ2-7,-,-,TGTGCCAGCAGCCTGGCCTTCCCGGCCTACGAGCAGTACTTC,CASSLAFPAYEQYF
TRBV7-9,TRBJ1-1,-,-,TGTGCCAGCAGCCTACAACCCGGGACTGAAGCTTTCTTT,CASSLQPGTEAFF
TRBV6-1,TRBJ2-3,-,-,TGTGCCAGCAGTGGGGGACTGGGCACAGATACGCAGTATTTT,CASSGGLGTDTQYF